The 20 T cell receptor beta chains reported below all come from one sample, sequenced in a study of CD8 T cells in ankylosing spondylitis. Study-wide findings and caveats: Seemingly characteristic of ankylosing spondylitis blood was a TCR beta motif consisting of about 8 highly homologous variants.

No antigen has been assigned to these receptors. Via MiXCR, TCRdb re-called the 5' RACE reads, giving one row per CDR3 protein. The sample includes roughly 440,000 distinct CDR3 sequences, more than 15% of them seen just once. Sequences were obtained from blood, either unsorted or a sorted T cell fraction (not recorded which). Receptor source: a male donor with ankylosing spondylitis.

The V gene is TRBV19, the J gene TRBJ1-6, with D unresolved. Germline V gene sequence: CDR1 LNHDA, CDR2 SQIVND (reference sequence). The CDR3 sequence is 13 residues long. CDR3 amino acids: CACSWQSYSPLHF. For the CDR3, the DNA is TGTGCTTGTAGTTGGCAGTCATACTCACCCCTCCACTTT.

Only a few counts were recorded for this clonotype. DNA for the CDR3: TGCAGTGCTAGTCCTAGTTCGGATACGCAGTATTTT. Translation gives CSASPSSDTQYF. The chain employs TRBV20-1 and TRBJ2-3; D unresolved. The CDR3 totals 12 residues. Per the germline V gene, CDR1 is DFQATT and CDR2 is SNEGSKA (reference sequence). Trimming cost V 3 bases and J 6 bases, with 10 bases left between them.

The chain combines TRBV5-6 with TRBJ1-2, with no clear D. The CDR3 runs 14 residues. The V gene lost 0 bases and the J gene lost 2 bases, with 8 bases spanning the gap. Per germline, CDR1 SGHDT and CDR2 YYEEEE. CDR3 sequence reads: CASSLGSLNYGYTF. DNA of the CDR3: TGTGCCAGCAGCTTGGGCAGCTTAAACTATGGCTACACCTTC. Complete variable domain (other parts from reference TRBV5-6 and TRBJ1-2): DAGVTQSPTHLIKTRGQQVTLRCSPKSGHDTVSWYQQALGQGPQFIFQYYEEEERQRGNFPDRFSGHQFPNYSSELNVNALLLGDSALYLCASSLGSLNYGYTFGSGTRLTVV.

The V call is TRBV29-1, the J call TRBJ1-1; D unclear. Germline CDR1 is SQVTM and CDR2 is ANQGSEA. This CDR3 region has 11 residues. V lost 6 bases to trimming and J lost 4 bases, with 9 bases between them. This CDR3 is CSVILSTEAFF. DNA for the CDR3: TGCAGCGTAATCCTGAGCACTGAAGCTTTCTTT.

The gene calls are TRBV4-2 and TRBJ2-3; tentatively, D is TRBD2 (6 bases). V lost 1 base to trimming and J lost 5 bases, with 10 bases between them. This CDR3 spans 14 amino acids. Germline CDR1 LGHNA, CDR2 YNFKEQ. In DNA form, the CDR3 reads TGTGCCAGCAGCCAAGGAAGGGACTTAGATACGCAGTATTTT. Protein product: CASSQGRDLDTQYF.

This clonotype was recorded many times. This chain joins TRBV29-1 and TRBJ1-2, with 7 nucleotides matching TRBD1. The CDR3 totals 14 residues. The J segment lost 4 bases and the V segment lost 0 bases, leaving 5 bases of the junction unmatched. Germline lookup yields CDR1 SQVTM and CDR2 ANQGSEA. CDR3 region: CSVEDGDRAYGYTF. The CDR3 region has the DNA TGCAGCGTTGAAGATGGAGACAGGGCCTATGGCTACACCTTC.

This chain joins TRBV3-1 and TRBJ2-6, with D perhaps TRBD2 (7 bases). The V end lost 2 bases, the J end lost 1 base, and 9 bases lay between the germline ends. In germline, CDR1 is LGHDT, CDR2 YNNKEL (reference sequence). The CDR3 loop spans 16 amino acids. The CDR3 loop reads CASSQRGGSGANVLTF. The CDR3 nucleotides read TGTGCCAGCAGCCAAAGGGGGGGATCTGGGGCCAACGTCCTGACTTTC.

This clonotype was detected only a few times. V usage is TRBV20-1 and J usage is TRBJ2-7, with D possibly being TRBD1 (5 bases). Germline CDR1 DFQATT, CDR2 SNEGSKA (reference sequence). There are 14 residues in the CDR3. V was shortened by 2 bases and J by 6 bases, with 17 bases between the two germline ends. In DNA, the CDR3 is TGCAGTGCTAGACAGGGTCTGGGAACAGCCGAGCAGTACTTC. It specifies CSARQGLGTAEQYF.

This clonotype was seen a few times. The chain combines TRBV7-2 with TRBJ2-6; D uncertain. The germline gives CDR1 SGHTA, CDR2 FQGNSA. This CDR3 contains 15 residues. Trimming removed 4 bases from V and 1 base from J, with 8 bases in between. The CDR3 region has the DNA TGTGCCAGCAGCTCCTCCCAGTCTGGGGCCAACGTCCTGACTTTC. Translated: CASSSSQSGANVLTF.

The CDR3 DNA reads TGTGCCAGCAGCTACGGGACCTCAACTAATGAAAAACTGTTTTTT. Protein: CASSYGTSTNEKLFF. The chain has TRBV7-9 and TRBJ1-4; TRBD1 might be the D (5 bases). CDR3 length: 15 residues. Trimming cost V 4 bases and J 0 bases, with 9 bases left between them. Germline lookup yields CDR1 SEHNR and CDR2 FQNEAQ (reference sequence).

As to this clonotype: One end of the junction fails to match germline, which may point to a read error. The gene calls are TRBV28 and TRBJ1-1; 10 bases map to TRBD1. The germline CDR1 and CDR2 sequences are MDHEN and SYDVKM. CDR3 length: 16 amino acids. This CDR3 is CVSSPPTGGRSSEAFF. The CDR3 DNA sequence: TGTGTCAGCAGTCCTCCGACAGGGGGCAGGTCCTCTGAAGCTTTCTTT.

This clonotype was counted at least ten times. V gene TRBV10-3 combines with J gene TRBJ1-4; possible D gene TRBD1, 5 bases. This CDR3 spans 13 amino acids. V was clipped by 6 bases and J by 6 bases, with 11 bases between them. CDR1 is ENHRY and CDR2 is SYGVKD in the germline V gene. CDR3 in amino acids: CAIRGTIDEKLFF. CDR3 bases: TGTGCCATCAGGGGGACTATCGATGAAAAACTGTTTTTT.

This clonotype has ten or more counts. CDR3 DNA: TGCAGTGCACACTACCCTTCGGGGGGTACCTACGAGCAGTACTTC. It encodes CSAHYPSGGTYEQYF. The chain combines TRBV20-1 with TRBJ2-7; TRBD2 agrees at 7 bases. V was pared by 6 bases and J by 2 bases, with 13 bases of the junction left unmatched. Germline-derived CDR1 and CDR2 are DFQATT and SNEGSKA (reference sequence). There are 15 residues in the CDR3.

For the CDR3, the DNA is TGCGCCAGCAGCCAAACAGGGGCACAGAACGATGGCTACACCTTC. Translation: CASSQTGAQNDGYTF. V gene TRBV5-1 combines with J gene TRBJ1-2; 7 bases align to TRBD1. The CDR3 loop spans 15 amino acids. V gave up 4 bases and J gave up 6 bases; unmatched junction bases: 12. The germline V gene encodes CDR1 SGHRS and CDR2 YFSETQ.

This clonotype has at least ten counts. CDR3 region: CASSLRREGEQYF. In DNA form, the CDR3 reads TGCGCCAGCAGCCTACGACGGGAGGGGGAGCAGTACTTC. The chain has TRBV5-1 and TRBJ2-7; 8 nucleotides line up with TRBD2. Germline V gene data show CDR1 as SGHRS and CDR2 as YFSETQ. The length of the CDR3 is 13 residues. V gave up 4 bases and J gave up 7 bases; unmatched junction bases: 7.

This clonotype has just a few counts. The chain links TRBV6-1 to TRBJ1-1; no clear D gene. The germline gives CDR1 MNHNS, CDR2 SASEGT. The length of the CDR3 is 12 residues. V was shortened by 8 bases and J by 4 bases, with 11 bases between the two germline ends. Written as DNA, the CDR3 is TGTGCCAGCGGTCGAGAGAGCACTGAAGCTTTCTTT. This encodes CASGRESTEAFF.

Only a few counts were recorded for this clonotype. The chain combines TRBV5-8 with TRBJ2-7, with 11 nucleotides matching TRBD1. Per germline, CDR1 SGHTS and CDR2 YDEGEE. The CDR3 sequence is 15 residues long. V gave up 2 bases and J gave up 5 bases; unmatched junction bases: 6. CDR3 nucleotide sequence: TGTGCCAGCAGCTTTTCCGGGACAGGGGGTCACGAGCAGTACTTC. Translated: CASSFSGTGGHEQYF.

This clonotype showed up just a few times. This chain connects TRBV5-1 to TRBJ2-7; 7 bases are a match to TRBD1. CDR1 and CDR2 (germline): SGHRS, YFSETQ. This CDR3 contains 15 residues. After removal of 0 bases from V and 5 bases from J, the junction contained 8 bases not matched to a gene. CDR3: CASSLDPTGFDEQYF. In DNA form, the CDR3 reads TGCGCCAGCAGCTTGGACCCGACAGGGTTTGACGAGCAGTACTTC.

The rearrangement joins TRBV6-5 to TRBJ1-1, with D maybe TRBD1 (6 bases). The CDR3 has 13 amino acids. The germline gives CDR1 MNHEY, CDR2 SVGAGI. The V and J ends lost 0 bases and 7 bases respectively, with 9 bases between them. The CDR3 sequence: CASSYSRGNEAFF. CDR3 DNA: TGTGCCAGCAGTTACTCGAGGGGGAATGAAGCTTTCTTT.

This clonotype was recorded at least ten times. In nucleotides, the CDR3 is TGCAGCGTTGTTCGGGACACCAACACCGGGGAGCTGTTTTTT. Amino acid sequence: CSVVRDTNTGELFF. The chain carries TRBV29-1 and TRBJ2-2, with D possibly being TRBD1 (6 bases). The CDR3 is made up of 14 amino acids. CDR1 is SQVTM, CDR2 ANQGSEA, per germline. Trimming took off 4 bases at V and 2 bases at J, with 11 bases between the two ends.